This section outlines one TCR beta chain sequence together with its context. This sample is drawn from a study of T cell changes during pregnancy in multiple sclerosis. The germline V and J ends were trimmed by 0 bases and 6 bases, with 9 bases remaining between them. The CDR3 contains 15 residues. Germline CDR1 reads LGHNA; CDR2 reads YNFKEQ. Profiled with immunoSEQ multiplex PCR; TCRdb holds only in-frame clones, not every one. The table records 15,000 to 20,000 clones, roughly 86% of them present only once. The TCR comes from a female donor in good health, enrolled as a control in a pregnancy study. J is TRBJ1-6 and V is TRBV4-2, with D unclear. Sample: CD8+ T cells from peripheral blood mononuclear cells, taken after pregnancy. The CDR3 region has the DNA TGTGCCAGCAGCCAAGATATCGGTGCTAATTCACCCCTCCACTTT. Protein: CASSQDIGANSPLHF.